These 25 T cell receptor beta chains originate from one sample sequenced in a study of beta chain features in type 1 diabetes. Overall study findings and caveats: All four CD4+ subsets from Type 1 diabetes patients carried moderately but significantly shorter TCRB CDR3s.

Their cognate antigens are unknown. Expressed TCRB transcripts got sequenced, as all isolated RNA was reverse transcribed. Sequencing used immunoSEQ multiplex PCR; TCRdb keeps in-frame clones, though not all of them. The sample has some 150,000 clones, approximately 13% seen once; the top ten hold under 1.5%. The specimen sequenced was central memory CD4+ T cells from blood. The receptors originated from a man between 18 and 29 years old with type 1 diabetes.

The sample holds a few counts of this clone. The rearrangement links TRBV6-5 to TRBJ1-1, with D unresolved. The CDR3 totals 14 residues. Trimming stripped 2 bases from V and 3 bases from J, with 10 bases between. CDR1 MNHEY and CDR2 SVGAGI come from the germline V gene. The CDR3 is CASSYGGEDTEAFF. For the CDR3, the DNA is TGTGCCAGCAGTTACGGAGGCGAAGACACTGAAGCTTTCTTT.

This clone was found a few times. The V call is TRBV5-1, the J call TRBJ2-7; D is perhaps TRBD1 (6 bases). The V and J ends lost 1 base and 2 bases respectively, with 10 bases between them. Germline CDR1 reads SGHRS; CDR2 reads YFSETQ. There are 14 residues in the CDR3. The CDR3 spells CASSLSEGAYEQYF. The CDR3 DNA reads TGCGCCAGCAGCTTGTCCGAGGGGGCCTACGAGCAGTACTTC.

V usage is TRBV5-1 and J usage is TRBJ2-5; 10 positions agree with TRBD1. The J call may be faulty, since TRBJ2-7 better matches the DNA end. This CDR3 is 16 amino acids long. CDR1 and CDR2 from the germline V gene are SGHRS and YFSETQ. The CDR3 nucleotides read TGCGCCAGCAGCTTGGGCCGGGGGACAGGGGTCGACGAGCAGTACTTC. This encodes CASSLGRGTGVDEQYF.

This clone was observed a few times. The rearrangement joins TRBV15 to TRBJ2-5, with a tentative D call TRBD1 (5 bases). Trimming took 0 bases from V and 4 from J, leaving 15 bases between them. The CDR3 runs to 16 residues. Germline V CDR1 and CDR2: LNHNV, YYDKDF (reference sequence). The CDR3 here is CATSRDHAGRGETQYF. The CDR3 DNA sequence: TGTGCCACCAGCAGAGATCATGCAGGGCGTGGAGAGACCCAGTACTTC.

J is TRBJ2-6 and V is TRBV29-1; D perhaps matches TRBD2 (5 bases). The CDR3 consists of 13 residues. Germline CDR1 and CDR2: SQVTM and ANQGSEA. Trimming shortened V by 6 bases and J by 2 bases, and 8 bases separated the two germline ends. In nucleotides, the CDR3 is TGCAGCGTCCAGGAGGCTGGGGCCAACGTCCTGACTTTC. Its translation is CSVQEAGANVLTF.

This clone showed up many times. Additional DNA sequences in this sample encode the identical CDR3. This sequence joins TRBV4-1 and TRBJ1-1; tentative D call: TRBD1 (5 bases). The CDR3 is made up of 15 amino acids. The germline V and J ends were trimmed by 0 bases and 1 base, with 9 bases remaining between them. Germline CDR1 and CDR2: MGHRA and YSYEKL. CDR3 in amino acids: CASSQEGQGNTEAFF. Written as DNA, the CDR3 is TGCGCCAGCAGCCAAGAAGGGCAGGGGAACACTGAAGCTTTCTTT.

The table lists this clone with a few counts. The J gene is TRBJ2-7, the V gene TRBV2; possible D gene TRBD1, 6 bases. Per the germline V gene, CDR1 is SNHLY and CDR2 is FYNNEI. CDR3 length equals 14 residues. V lost 5 bases and J 3 bases, leaving 14 bases between the germline ends. The CDR3 protein is CASSSQGSFYEQYF. The CDR3 nucleotides read TGTGCCAGCAGTTCACAGGGCTCGTTCTACGAGCAGTACTTC.

The chain couples TRBV5-4 to TRBJ2-6, with D tentatively TRBD1 (6 bases). V was cut by 6 bases and J by 7 bases, with 17 bases left in between. Looked up from germline, CDR1 is SGHNT and CDR2 is YYREEE (reference sequence). CDR3 length: 15 amino acids. For the CDR3, the DNA is TGTGCCAGCAACTCTGGGGGACACGGTGCCAACGTCCTGACTTTC. It translates to CASNSGGHGANVLTF.

CDR3 region: CASSFSSGKPYEQYF. The CDR3 DNA sequence: TGCGCCAGCAGCTTTAGTTCCGGCAAACCCTACGAGCAGTACTTC. The chain combines TRBV5-1 with TRBJ2-7; no reliable D call. The CDR3 is made up of 15 amino acids. In germline, CDR1 is SGHRS, CDR2 YFSETQ. V lost 2 bases to trimming and J lost 2 bases, with 14 bases between them.

This clone was recorded a few times. The chain employs TRBV5-4 and TRBJ1-2; TRBD1 might be the D (5 bases). CDR1 SGHNT and CDR2 YYREEE come from the germline V gene (reference sequence). The CDR3 consists of 14 residues. Trimming stripped 4 bases from V and 5 bases from J, with 15 bases between. CDR3 amino acids: CASSQGGASYGYTF. The CDR3, as DNA: TGTGCCAGCAGCCAAGGTGGGGCGAGTTATGGCTACACCTTC.

This clone occurred a few times. The chain employs TRBV30 and TRBJ1-4; D remains ambiguous. The CDR3 loop spans 12 amino acids. CDR1 and CDR2 (germline): GTSNPN, SVGIG (reference sequence). The V and J ends lost 2 bases and 4 bases respectively, with 5 bases between them. The CDR3: CAWSFGNEKLFF. The CDR3, as DNA: TGTGCCTGGAGTTTTGGTAATGAAAAACTGTTTTTT.

There are a few counts of this clone. This sequence joins TRBV30 and TRBJ1-3, with D maybe TRBD1 (6 bases). This CDR3 spans 15 amino acids. Trimming took 2 bases from V and 0 from J, leaving 11 bases between them. The germline gives CDR1 GTSNPN, CDR2 SVGIG (reference sequence). CDR3 amino acids: CAWSRDMLSGNTIYF. The CDR3 nucleotides read TGTGCCTGGAGTCGGGACATGCTCTCTGGAAACACCATATATTTT.

The table lists this clone with a few counts. The gene calls are TRBV2 and TRBJ1-2; 7 positions match TRBD1. Unmatched junction bases numbered 5, after V lost 5 bases and J lost 8 bases. Germline loops: CDR1 SNHLY, CDR2 FYNNEI. The length of the CDR3 is 12 residues. For the CDR3, the DNA is TGTGCCAGCAGTTACAGGGGAGGAGGCTACACCTTC. Encoded protein: CASSYRGGGYTF.

In DNA form, the CDR3 reads TGTGCCAGCAGAGAAACTAGATTCCCAGAGACCCAGTACTTC. This codes for CASRETRFPETQYF. The J gene is TRBJ2-5, the V gene TRBV6-1, with TRBD2 as a possible D gene (5 bases). The CDR3 loop spans 14 amino acids. The germline V and J ends were trimmed by 6 bases and 4 bases, with 15 bases remaining between them. CDR1 and CDR2 (germline): MNHNS, SASEGT.

This clone has just a few counts. V gene TRBV10-2 combines with J gene TRBJ1-2; D ambiguous. This CDR3 contains 15 residues. V was shortened by 4 bases and J by 3 bases, with 15 bases between the two germline ends. CDR1 WSHSY and CDR2 SAAADI come from the germline V gene. The CDR3 reads CASSGQSEGYYGYTF. In nucleotides, the CDR3 is TGCGCCAGCAGTGGACAAAGTGAGGGATACTATGGCTACACCTTC.

The rearrangement links TRBV28 to TRBJ1-2; D not resolved. The V end lost 4 bases, the J end lost 1 base, and 4 bases lay between the germline ends. The CDR3 totals 12 residues. Germline assignment: CDR1 MDHEN and CDR2 SYDVKM. CDR3 sequence: CASSSDNYGYTF. CDR3 in DNA: TGTGCCAGCAGTTCAGATAACTATGGCTACACCTTC.

A word on this clone: The junction differs from germline at one of its ends, possibly a read error. This sequence joins TRBV5-1 and TRBJ2-7; 8 bases are a match to TRBD1. Germline V gene sequence: CDR1 SGHRS, CDR2 YFSETQ. This CDR3 contains 15 residues. CDR3 residues: CASSLDPGQVYEQYF. The DNA for the CDR3 is TGCGCCAGCAGTTTGGATCCGGGACAGGTCTACGAGCAGTACTTC.

This clone was seen more than once but under ten times. The J gene is TRBJ2-2, the V gene TRBV7-9; D possibly uses TRBD1 or TRBD2 (5 bases each). This CDR3 spans 16 amino acids. Germline V gene sequence: CDR1 SEHNR, CDR2 FQNEAQ (reference sequence). V gave up 2 bases and J gave up 5 bases, with 15 bases separating them. As DNA, the CDR3 is TGTGCCAGCAGCTTAAGGCGGCAGGGCGGGACCGGGGAGCTGTTTTTT. This codes for CASSLRRQGGTGELFF.

This clone appeared a few times. The rearrangement links TRBV7-9 to TRBJ2-1; D is unclear. With 5 bases removed from V and 0 bases from J, the gap between germline ends came to 23 bases. Germline CDR1 reads SEHNR; CDR2 reads FQNEAQ (reference sequence). The CDR3 length is 19 residues. CDR3 coding DNA: TGTGCCAGCAGCCCGGCCCCCCGAAAAGGCCTAAGCTCCTACAATGAGCAGTTCTTC. Protein sequence: CASSPAPRKGLSSYNEQFF.

This clone appeared a few times. The chain combines TRBV7-6 with TRBJ1-2; 10 bases are a match to TRBD1. The V segment lost 5 bases and the J segment 4 bases; nucleotides outside the gene matches: 4. Germline-derived CDR1 and CDR2 are SGHVS and FNYEAQ. This CDR3 comprises 14 residues. Here the CDR3 reads CASSAWTGGYGYTF. CDR3 nucleotides: TGTGCCAGCAGCGCTTGGACAGGGGGCTATGGCTACACCTTC.

The chain couples TRBV5-1 to TRBJ1-2; the D gene is possibly TRBD1 (5 bases). The V gene's germline CDR1 is SGHRS and CDR2 YFSETQ. The CDR3 totals 16 residues. V was trimmed by 5 bases and J by 1 base, leaving 18 bases between them. CDR3 amino acids: CASRRGAQGFNYGYTF. The DNA of the CDR3 is TGCGCCAGCAGAAGAGGAGCTCAGGGATTTAACTATGGCTACACCTTC.

The chain uses TRBV27 and TRBJ2-3; perhaps TRBD1 as D (5 bases). CDR3 length: 15 residues. Germline assignment: CDR1 MNHEY and CDR2 SMNVEV (reference sequence). V was shortened by 7 bases and J by 1 base, with 15 bases between the two germline ends. This chain's CDR3 is CASNNRLRGTDTQYF. The CDR3 nucleotides read TGTGCCAGCAATAACAGGCTCAGAGGCACAGATACGCAGTATTTT.

Judged by abundance, this clone is medium-sized (0.01 to 0.1%). V and J are TRBV21-1 and TRBJ2-4; the D call in the table, TRBD1, was not verified against the DNA. TRBV21-1 is a recognized pseudogene. The CDR3 is 16 amino acids. The DNA of the CDR3 is TGTGCCAGCAGCAAGAGGGGGCGATATGGCAAAAACATTCAGTACTTC. Amino acids: CASSKRGRYGKNIQYF.

The table lists this clone with a few counts. The V gene is TRBV2, the J gene TRBJ2-1, with 7 bases aligning to TRBD2. Germline trimming cut 5 bases from V and 13 bases from J; bases unmatched to any gene: 14. The germline CDR1 and CDR2 sequences are SNHLY and FYNNEI. The length of the CDR3 is 14 residues. CDR3 in amino acids: CASSSIGGSLGQFF. The CDR3 coding sequence is TGTGCCAGCAGTTCCATCGGGGGGTCCCTAGGTCAGTTCTTC.

The chain carries TRBV10-3 and TRBJ1-4, with 7 nucleotides matching TRBD1. There are 14 residues in the CDR3. CDR1 and CDR2 (germline): ENHRY, SYGVKD. V trimming: 3 bases; J trimming: 8 bases; junction bases outside the gene matches: 6. CDR3 nucleotide sequence: TGTGCCATCAGTGAATCAGGGGGGAAGGAAAAACTGTTTTTT. Translated, it gives CAISESGGKEKLFF.